These 8 T cell receptor beta chains share one sample of origin, sequenced in a study of shared clonotypes between healthy human individuals. Produced via immunoSEQ multiplex PCR; TCRdb's table is partial and in-frame only. The sample includes about 110,000 clones, approximately 70% of them seen just once. What was sequenced was memory CD8+ T cells sorted from blood. As for subset: CD45RO+ cells pooled with CCR7-negative TemRA cells. Receptors originate from a woman aged 30 to 39 in good health.

This chain connects TRBV5-4 to TRBJ2-7, with 8 positions matching TRBD1. The V segment lost 0 bases and the J segment 9 bases; nucleotides outside the gene matches: 17. Germline loops: CDR1 SGHNT, CDR2 YYREEE (reference sequence). The CDR3 sequence is 17 residues long. CDR3 sequence: CASSLGGWAGGVSGQYF. The CDR3 DNA reads as TGTGCCAGCAGCTTGGGCGGATGGGCAGGGGGCGTTTCGGGGCAGTACTTC.

Concerning this clone itself: With only one base between it and a far larger clone, this is likely a read error. The sample holds other DNA sequences that translate to the same CDR3. The rearrangement links TRBV6-4 to TRBJ2-2; tentative D call: TRBD2 (6 bases). Germline-derived CDR1 and CDR2 are MRHNA and SNTAGT. This CDR3 is built from 14 residues. V gave up 5 bases and J gave up 3 bases, with 10 bases separating them. Here the CDR3 DNA reads TGTGCCAGCAGTATCTCGGGGGACACCGGGGAGCTGTTTTTT. This sequence encodes CASSISGDTGELFF.

The chain recombines TRBV25-1 with TRBJ1-5; D is undetermined. The length of the CDR3 is 16 residues. V shed 4 bases and J shed 0 bases, with 13 bases lying between them. Germline loops: CDR1 MGHDK, CDR2 SYGVNS. CDR3 in amino acids: CASSGSDGVSNQPQHF. Here the CDR3 DNA reads TGTGCCAGCAGTGGCTCGGACGGGGTTAGCAATCAGCCCCAGCATTTT.

CDR3 sequence (DNA): TGTGCCAGCAGCCCACCTACCCACGAGCAGTACTTC. It translates to CASSPPTHEQYF. The chain carries TRBV13 and TRBJ2-7, with no clear D. V was pared by 5 bases and J by 5 bases, with 10 bases between. This CDR3 region has 12 residues. CDR1 is PRHDT, CDR2 FYEKMQ, per germline (reference sequence).

The chain is built from TRBV7-2 and TRBJ2-3; D may be TRBD2 (5 bases). Trimming cost V 5 bases and J 2 bases, with 11 bases left between them. The CDR3 sequence is 14 residues long. From germline, CDR1 is SGHTA and CDR2 FQGNSA. The CDR3 coding sequence is TGTGCCAGCAGCCGCGGACTTTTCACAGATACGCAGTATTTT. It is translated as CASSRGLFTDTQYF.

This chain uses TRBV5-6 with TRBJ1-2; D is unclear. The V and J ends lost 3 bases and 3 bases respectively, with 6 bases between them. The CDR3 consists of 12 residues. In germline, CDR1 is SGHDT, CDR2 YYEEEE. The CDR3 spells CASSSVDYGYTF. Written as DNA, the CDR3 is TGTGCCAGCAGCTCAGTCGACTATGGCTACACCTTC.

This chain links TRBV18 with TRBJ2-5, with 7 bases fitting TRBD1. Trimming removed 0 bases from V and 5 bases from J; junction bases left unmatched: 6. CDR3 size: 15 residues. Germline V lookup: CDR1 KGHSH, CDR2 LQKENI. In DNA, the CDR3 is TGTGCCAGCTCACCACCGGTGAAGGGACAGGAGACCCAGTACTTC. Its translation: CASSPPVKGQETQYF.

This clone was seen only a few times. The chain combines TRBV28 with TRBJ2-2; tentatively, D is TRBD1 or TRBD2 (6 bases each). The V and J ends lost 7 bases and 6 bases respectively, with 18 bases between them. The germline gives CDR1 MDHEN, CDR2 SYDVKM. There are 15 residues in the CDR3. DNA of the CDR3: TGTGCCAGCACCGATGGGGCAGGGGAGGCCGGGGAGCTGTTTTTT. Its translation is CASTDGAGEAGELFF.